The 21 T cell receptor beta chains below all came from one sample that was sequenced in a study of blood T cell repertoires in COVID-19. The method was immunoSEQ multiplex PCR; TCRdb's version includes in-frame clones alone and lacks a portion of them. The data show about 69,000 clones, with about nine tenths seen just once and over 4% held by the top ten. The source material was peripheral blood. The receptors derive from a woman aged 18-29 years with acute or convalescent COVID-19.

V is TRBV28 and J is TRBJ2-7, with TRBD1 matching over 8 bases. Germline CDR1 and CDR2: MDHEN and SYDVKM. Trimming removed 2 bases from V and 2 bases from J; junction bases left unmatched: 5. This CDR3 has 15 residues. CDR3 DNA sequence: TGTGCCAGCAGTTTAGTCGGGACAGGAACCTACGAGCAGTACTTC. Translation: CASSLVGTGTYEQYF.

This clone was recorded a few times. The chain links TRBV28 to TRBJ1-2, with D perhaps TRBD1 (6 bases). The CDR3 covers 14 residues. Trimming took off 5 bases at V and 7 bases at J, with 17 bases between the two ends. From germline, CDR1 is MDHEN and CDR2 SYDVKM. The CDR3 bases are TGTGCCAGCAGTCCGACAGGATGGGAGCGTGGCTACACCTTC. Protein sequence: CASSPTGWERGYTF.

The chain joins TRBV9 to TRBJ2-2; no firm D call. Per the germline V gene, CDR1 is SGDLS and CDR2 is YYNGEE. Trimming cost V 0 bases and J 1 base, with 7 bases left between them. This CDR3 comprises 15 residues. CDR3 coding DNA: TGTGCCAGCAGCGTAGAACAGCTGAACACCGGGGAGCTGTTTTTT. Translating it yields CASSVEQLNTGELFF.

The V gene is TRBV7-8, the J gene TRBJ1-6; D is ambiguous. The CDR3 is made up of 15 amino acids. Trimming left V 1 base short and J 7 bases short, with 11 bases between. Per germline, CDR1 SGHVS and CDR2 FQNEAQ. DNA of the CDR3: TGTGCCAGCAGCTTAGAGGAGGGTCCGAATTCACCCCTCCACTTT. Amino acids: CASSLEEGPNSPLHF.

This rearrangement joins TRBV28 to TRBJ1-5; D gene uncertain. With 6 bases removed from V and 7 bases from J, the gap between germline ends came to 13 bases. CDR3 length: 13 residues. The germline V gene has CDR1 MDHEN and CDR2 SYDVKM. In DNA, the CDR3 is TGTGCCAGCAGACCCCCCGGGGAACAGCCCCAGCATTTT. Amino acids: CASRPPGEQPQHF.

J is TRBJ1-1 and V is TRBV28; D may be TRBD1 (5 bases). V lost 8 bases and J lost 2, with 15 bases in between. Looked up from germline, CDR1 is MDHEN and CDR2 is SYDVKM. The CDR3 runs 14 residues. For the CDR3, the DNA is TGTGCCAGCTCACTCAGGGCAGACAACACTGAAGCTTTCTTT. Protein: CASSLRADNTEAFF.

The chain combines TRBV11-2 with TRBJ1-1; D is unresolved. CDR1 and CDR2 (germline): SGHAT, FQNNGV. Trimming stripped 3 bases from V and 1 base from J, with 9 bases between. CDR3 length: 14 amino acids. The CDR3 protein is CASSLWRENTEAFF. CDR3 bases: TGTGCCAGCAGCTTGTGGAGGGAGAACACTGAAGCTTTCTTT.

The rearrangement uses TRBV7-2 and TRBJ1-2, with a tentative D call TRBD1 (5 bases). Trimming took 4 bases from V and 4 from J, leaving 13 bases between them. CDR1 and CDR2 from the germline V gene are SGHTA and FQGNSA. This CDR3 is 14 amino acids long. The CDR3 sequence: CASSSGGGSYGYTF. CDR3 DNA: TGTGCCAGCAGCTCGGGGGGAGGCAGCTATGGCTACACCTTC.

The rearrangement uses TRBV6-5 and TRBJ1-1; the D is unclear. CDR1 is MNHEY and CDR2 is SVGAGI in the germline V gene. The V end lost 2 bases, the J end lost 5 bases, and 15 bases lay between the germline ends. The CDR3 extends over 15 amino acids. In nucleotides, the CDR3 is TGTGCCAGCAGTTACGGTTCTGGGAGAGGAACTGAAGCTTTCTTT. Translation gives CASSYGSGRGTEAFF.

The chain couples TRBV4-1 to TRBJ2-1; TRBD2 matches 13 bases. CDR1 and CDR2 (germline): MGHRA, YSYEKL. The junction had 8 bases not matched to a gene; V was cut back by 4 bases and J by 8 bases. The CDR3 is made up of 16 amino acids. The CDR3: CASSPQGLAGVYEQFF. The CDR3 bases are TGCGCCAGCAGCCCCCAAGGACTAGCGGGAGTGTATGAGCAGTTCTTC.

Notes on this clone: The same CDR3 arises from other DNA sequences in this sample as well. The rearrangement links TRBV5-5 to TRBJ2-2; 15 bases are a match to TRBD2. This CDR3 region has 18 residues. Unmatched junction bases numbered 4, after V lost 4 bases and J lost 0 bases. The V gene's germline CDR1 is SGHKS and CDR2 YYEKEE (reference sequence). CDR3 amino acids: CASSLGLAGGPNTGELFF. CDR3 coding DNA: TGTGCCAGCAGCCTCGGACTAGCGGGAGGGCCGAACACCGGGGAGCTGTTTTTT.

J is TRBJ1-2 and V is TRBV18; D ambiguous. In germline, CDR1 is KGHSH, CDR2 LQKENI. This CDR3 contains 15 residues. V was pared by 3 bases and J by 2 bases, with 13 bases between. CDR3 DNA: TGTGCCAGCTCACCGAGCGGTGGAAAAAACTATGGCTACACCTTC. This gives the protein CASSPSGGKNYGYTF.

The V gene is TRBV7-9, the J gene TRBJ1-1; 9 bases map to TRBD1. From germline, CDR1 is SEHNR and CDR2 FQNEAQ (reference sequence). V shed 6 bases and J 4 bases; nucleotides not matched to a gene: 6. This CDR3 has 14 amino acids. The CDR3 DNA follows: TGTGCCAGCAGACAATTGACAGGGGGCACTGAAGCTTTCTTT. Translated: CASRQLTGGTEAFF.

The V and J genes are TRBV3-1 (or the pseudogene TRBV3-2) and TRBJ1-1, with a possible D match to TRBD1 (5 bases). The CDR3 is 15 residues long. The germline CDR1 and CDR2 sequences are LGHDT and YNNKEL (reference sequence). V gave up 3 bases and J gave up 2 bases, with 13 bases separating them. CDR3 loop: CASSQTTEANTEAFF. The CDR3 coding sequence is TGTGCCAGCAGCCAGACGACAGAGGCAAACACTGAAGCTTTCTTT.

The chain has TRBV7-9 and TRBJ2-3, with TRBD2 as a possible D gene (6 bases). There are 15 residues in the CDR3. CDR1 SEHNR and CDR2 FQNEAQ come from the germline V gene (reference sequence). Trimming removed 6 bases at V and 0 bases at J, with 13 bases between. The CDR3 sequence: CASSYVSGSTDTQYF. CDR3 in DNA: TGTGCCAGCAGTTACGTAAGCGGGAGCACAGATACGCAGTATTTT. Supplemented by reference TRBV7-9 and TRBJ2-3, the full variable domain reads DTGVSQNPRHKITKRGQNVTFRCDPISEHNRLYWYRQTLGQGPEFLTYFQNEAQLEKSRLLSDRFSAERPKGSFSTLEIQRTEQGDSAMYLCASSYVSGSTDTQYFGPGTRLTVL.

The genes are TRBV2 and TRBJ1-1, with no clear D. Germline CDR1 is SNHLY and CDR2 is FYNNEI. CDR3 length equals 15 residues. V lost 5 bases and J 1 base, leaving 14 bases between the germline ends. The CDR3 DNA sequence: TGTGCCAGCAGTAAGTTTTCGGGGAGGAACACTGAAGCTTTCTTT. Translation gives CASSKFSGRNTEAFF.

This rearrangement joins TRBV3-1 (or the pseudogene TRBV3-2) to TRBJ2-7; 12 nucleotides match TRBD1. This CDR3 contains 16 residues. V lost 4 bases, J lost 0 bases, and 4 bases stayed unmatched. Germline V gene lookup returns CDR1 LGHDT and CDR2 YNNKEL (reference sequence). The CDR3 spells CASSLRGQGASYEQYF. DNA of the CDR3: TGTGCCAGCAGCCTACGGGGACAGGGGGCCTCCTACGAGCAGTACTTC.

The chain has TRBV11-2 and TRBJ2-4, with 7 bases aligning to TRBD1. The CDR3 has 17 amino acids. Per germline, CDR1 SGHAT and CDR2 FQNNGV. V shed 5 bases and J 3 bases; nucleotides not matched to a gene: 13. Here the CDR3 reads CASSRTDREVGKNIQYF. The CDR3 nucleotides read TGTGCCAGCAGCCGCACAGACAGGGAAGTAGGCAAAAACATTCAGTACTTC.

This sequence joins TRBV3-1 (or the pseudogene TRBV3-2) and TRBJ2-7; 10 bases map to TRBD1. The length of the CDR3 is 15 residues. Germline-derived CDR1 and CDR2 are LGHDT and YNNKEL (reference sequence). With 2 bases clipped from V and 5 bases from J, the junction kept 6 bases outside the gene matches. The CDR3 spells CASSQQDRGRHEQYF. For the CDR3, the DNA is TGTGCCAGCAGCCAACAAGACAGGGGGCGGCACGAGCAGTACTTC.

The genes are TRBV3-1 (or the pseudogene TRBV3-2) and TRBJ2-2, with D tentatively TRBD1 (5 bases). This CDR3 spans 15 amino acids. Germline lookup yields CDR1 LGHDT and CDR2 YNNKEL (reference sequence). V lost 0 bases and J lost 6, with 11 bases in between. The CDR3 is CASSQDFRGSGELFF. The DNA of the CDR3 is TGTGCCAGCAGCCAAGATTTTAGGGGCTCCGGGGAGCTGTTTTTT.

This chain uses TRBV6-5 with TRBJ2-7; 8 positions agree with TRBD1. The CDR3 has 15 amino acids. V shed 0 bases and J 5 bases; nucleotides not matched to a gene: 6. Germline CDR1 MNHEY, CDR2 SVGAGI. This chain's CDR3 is CASSYSGTGSNEQYF. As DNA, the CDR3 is TGTGCCAGCAGTTACTCGGGGACAGGTTCTAACGAGCAGTACTTC.